This T cell receptor beta chain was identified in a study of T cell responses to AZD1222 COVID-19 vaccine. Libraries were prepared by immunoSEQ multiplex PCR; TCRdb keeps only in-frame clonotypes and omits some of them. Found here are 100,000 to 150,000 clones, around 87% of them singletons; the top ten hold about 10%. This CDR3 is built from 14 residues. Trimming cost V 4 bases and J 4 bases, with 14 bases left between them. Per germline, CDR1 MGHRA and CDR2 YSYEKL. Sequenced here: peripheral blood, sampled on day 0 of AZD1222 vaccination. V and J are TRBV4-1 and TRBJ2-7, with D unclear. This clonotype was sampled from an adult in good health. Here the CDR3 reads CASSPRISIYEQYF. The CDR3 region has the DNA TGCGCCAGCAGCCCCAGGATCTCCATTTACGAGCAGTACTTC.